This T cell receptor beta chain was found in a study of blood T cell repertoires in COVID-19 (TCRdb year 2020). About the investigation overall: The collaborator samples originated in the United States, Italy and Spain and spanned the acute and convalescent phases of COVID-19. The prospective study material was composed of cDNA or gDNA derived from T cells, B-cell-depleted T cells, or PBMCs. Subjects who had been exposed to COVID-19, were actively infected with it, or had recovered from it provided the deeply sampled blood TCRbeta repertoires that made up the dataset. The repertoires were released in a freely available public database intended as a resource for research on the immune response to SARS-CoV-2. Samples were obtained from the ongoing ImmuneRACE study (first 160 participants) and from over 1,000 subjects provided by 6 global collaborators. The sample metadata nearly always contained a de-identified subject ID, COVID-19 status, age in years and sex. Where HLA class I and class II types were available, the types were taken from metadata supplied by the sample provider, not from assay-based typing.

In the case of this clone: Its antigen remains unidentified. Base qualities are not provided; no much larger clone lies one nucleotide away.

Results the study describes overall, beyond this receptor: How much clinical and demographic metadata was included differed by source and by participant, and the metadata was provided uncurated.

TCRbeta CDR3 regions were amplified from genomic DNA by means of the immunoSEQ Assay, a bias-controlled multiplex PCR. Regarding the original processing steps: The number of nucleated cells in each sample was estimated from the amplification of reference gene primers within the assay. To quantify the absolute abundance of each unique TCRbeta CDR3 rearrangement, sequence reads were collapsed and filtered. Productive Simpson clonality was computed per sample as the square root of Simpson's diversity index over productive rearrangements. Held by TCRdb, this immuneACCESS table contains in-frame sequences only and omits some clones. Under half of the omission traces to an unresolved V gene where checked; the cause of the rest is unknown. V and J calls and clone size are given by that table; D and trimming were obtained from the DNA. A total of 250,000 to 350,000 clones appear in this sample, approximately 92% of them only once. The top ten clonotypes cover under 20% of the sample.

There are 14 amino acids in the CDR3, from cysteine to phenylalanine inclusive. The sequence is cut down to CDR3 DNA, 42 bases in frame from base 1. Germline trimming: 7 bases from V, 5 bases from J; junction bases outside gene matches: 9. Looking up the germline V gene yields CDR1 SGHVS and CDR2 FQNEAQ. In the prospective study, participants were about 18 to 95 years old, resided in fewer than 25 geographic areas of the United States, and were enrolled through a virtual design. Cohort assignment in the prospective study relied on participant-reported clinical history from a screening survey and a study questionnaire. For ImmuneRACE Cohort 3, a participant was defined as recovered based on two consecutive negative NP/OP PCR tests, clearance by a healthcare professional, or resolution of symptoms. Mobile phlebotomists in the prospective study collected whole blood, serum and a nasopharyngeal or oropharyngeal swab from every participant. Participants in the prospective study had the option to provide additional blood draws and questionnaires over an approximately 2-month period. Before DNA extraction, blood samples from the prospective study were shipped at room temperature or frozen.

This sequence originates from a woman in her twenties or thirties who had recovered from COVID-19. The sequencing input was PBMCs or T cells enriched from blood (not recorded which). The rearranged chain carries TRBV7-8 and TRBJ2-5, and TRBD1 matches 8 of the central bases. The CDR3 amino acid sequence is: CASTAGQGRETQYF. The DNA sequence is TGTGCCAGCACCGCTGGACAGGGCCGGGAGACCCAGTACTTC.